Below, one T cell receptor beta chain is given with its context. The sample comes from a study of blood T cell repertoires in COVID-19. After removal of 5 bases from V and 0 bases from J, the junction contained 6 bases not matched to a gene. CDR3 length: 16 amino acids. Germline V CDR1 and CDR2: SGHAT, FQNNGV. In the source study's methods: By means of reference gene primer amplification, nucleated cell counts were estimated. Data came from immunoSEQ multiplex PCR; TCRdb stores just in-frame clones and leaves some out. The DNA was the basis for D and trimming; V, J and clone size are from that table. The table lists fewer than 70,000 clones, over 70% of them singletons.

This chain links TRBV11-2 with TRBJ1-4, with TRBD1 identical over 7 bases. The clonotype comes from a human donor in a cohort sampled during active COVID-19. Sequences were obtained from peripheral blood. CDR3 bases: TGTGCCAGCAGCCAGGGACAGATCGCAACTAATGAAAAACTGTTTTTT. Amino acid sequence: CASSQGQIATNEKLFF.